The clone carrying this TCR beta chain was found once. Its antigen is unknown. CDR3 size: 20 residues. Germline V gene lookup returns CDR1 LNHDA and CDR2 SQIVND (reference sequence). J gave up 1 base and V 3 bases, and 13 bases lay outside the gene matches. The primer mix had 60 Vbeta and 13 Jbeta primers. The assay was immunoSEQ multiplex PCR, and TCRdb's table has in-frame clones only and misses some. Of fewer than 150,000 clones in the sample, under 80% were seen once. The data derive from a study of cytomegalovirus exposure and HLA in healthy donors. Study-wide results and limits: The Asian-associated ancestry cluster reportedly had fewer N-insertions than the roughly 670-donor mean in a later analysis.

The rearrangement links TRBV19 to TRBJ1-5; 12 positions agree with TRBD1. The sequenced sample consisted of PBMCs. The receptor was derived from a middle-aged woman in good health and CMV-seropositive. This chain's CDR3 is CASSIFTGTGGAGSNQPQHF. The CDR3 DNA reads TGTGCCAGTAGTATTTTCACCGGGACAGGGGGCGCCGGAAGCAATCAGCCCCAGCATTTT.